Listed below are T cell receptor beta chains from one sample, sequenced in a study of lymphopenia after photon versus proton radiotherapy. Method: immunoSEQ multiplex PCR; TCRdb's copy keeps in-frame clones and lacks some. The top ten hold approximately 19% of the sample, which has 50,000 to 60,000 clones, under 95% seen once. The source material was peripheral blood, sampled from a patient treated with photon-based radiotherapy. The source is a woman aged 40 to 50 with cholangiocarcinoma. Both conserved end residues are part of each CDR3. The D gene is left open where the match is weak. Part of the rows lack a size; the others show once, few, many or a class for expanded clones.

cdr3_nt cdr3_aa j_call v_call d_call clone_size
TGTGCCAGTAGTATAGTCCTAGCGGGAGTTAGCGAGCAGTACTTC CASSIVLAGVSEQYF TRBJ2-7 TRBV19 TRBD2 .
TGTGCCAGCTCACCAGGGAAGAGCCATGGCTACACCTTC CASSPGKSHGYTF TRBJ1-2 TRBV18 . .
TGTGCCAGCAGCTTATCTGGGGACACGACCTACGAGCAGTACTTC CASSLSGDTTYEQYF TRBJ2-7 TRBV7-9 . few
TGTGCCATCAGTGCCTCCGCCGGGTCGGGGGGCCAAAGAGATACGCAGTATTTT CAISASAGSGGQRDTQYF TRBJ2-3 TRBV10-3 . few
TGTGCCAGCAGCTTAGTAGGGGGACAGGGGGGATCCTACGAGCAGTACTTC CASSLVGGQGGSYEQYF TRBJ2-7 TRBV7-9 TRBD1 .
TGCGCCAGCAGCCCCAGGGGGCCAACCTATCAACGGTTCTTC CASSPRGPTYQRFF TRBJ2-1 TRBV5-1 TRBD1 .
TGTGCCAGCAGTTACCAAGGGGGGGGCGAGCAGTACTTC CASSYQGGGEQYF TRBJ2-7 TRBV6-5 . .
TGTGCCAGCAGCACCCTCCTACTAGCGGGGCAAGAGACCCAGTACTTC CASSTLLLAGQETQYF TRBJ2-5 TRBV5-4 TRBD2 once
TGTGCCTGGAGTGTACGGGGATGGGGTCACCGGGAGCTGTTTTTT CAWSVRGWGHRELFF TRBJ2-2 TRBV30 . .
TGTGCCAGCAGTAATGACGGAAGCAATCAGCCCCAGCATTTT CASSNDGSNQPQHF TRBJ1-5 TRBV2 . .
TGTGCCAGCAGCTTGGGTGGACAAGGAGAAAAACTGTTTTTT CASSLGGQGEKLFF TRBJ1-4 TRBV5-8 . .
TGTGCCAGCAGCTTGGCCGCAGGGAACACTGAAGCTTTCTTT CASSLAAGNTEAFF TRBJ1-1 TRBV5-4 . .
TGTGCCAGCAGCCAACAGGGGAATAATTCACCCCTCCACTTT CASSQQGNNSPLHF TRBJ1-6 TRBV7-3 TRBD1 .
TGTGCCACCCGGCCCGCTGGGAGGCTCTACGAGCAGTACTTC CATRPAGRLYEQYF TRBJ2-7 TRBV19 . .
TGTGCCAGCAGCCAAGGCAGAGGGGGAGGTGAAAAACTGTTTTTT CASSQGRGGGEKLFF TRBJ1-4 TRBV4-2 . once
TGCGCCAGCAGCCAAGAAGGAAACACCATATATTTT CASSQEGNTIYF TRBJ1-3 TRBV4-3 . few
TGCGCCAGCAGCCCGCCGGGACACGATAACACCGGGGAGCTGTTTTTT CASSPPGHDNTGELFF TRBJ2-2 TRBV5-1 . .
TGTGCCAGCAGCCCTAGTCTCTCCTACAATGAGCAGTTCTTC CASSPSLSYNEQFF TRBJ2-1 TRBV6-4 . .
TGTGCCATCAGTGAAGGGACTAGCCGGGATGAGCAGTTCTTC CAISEGTSRDEQFF TRBJ2-1 TRBV10-3 TRBD2 .
TGTGCCAGCAGCATCCTGGGGACTAGCAAGGATGAGCAGTTCTTC CASSILGTSKDEQFF TRBJ2-1 TRBV5-5 TRBD2 .
TGTGCCAGCAGCGGAAGGGAGACCACTGAAGCTTTCTTT CASSGRETTEAFF TRBJ1-1 TRBV11-3 . medium-sized
TGTGCCAGTAGTATAGAGGGACGCGGCACTGAAGCTTTCTTT CASSIEGRGTEAFF TRBJ1-1 TRBV19 . .
TGTGCCAGCAGTGAAGGTCTCGGGGGGGGAGACTACGAGCAGTACTTC CASSEGLGGGDYEQYF TRBJ2-7 TRBV6-1 TRBD2 .
TGTGCCAGCAGCTTACGTAGCCTTAGCGGGAGGAGGAATGAGCAGTTCTTC CASSLRSLSGRRNEQFF TRBJ2-1 TRBV7-9 TRBD2 .
TGTGCCAGCCGGTCTTACACTGAAGCTTTCTTT CASRSYTEAFF TRBJ1-1 TRBV19 . .
TGTGCCAGTAGTGAACTAGCGGGAGAAGCAAACATTCAGTACTTC CASSELAGEANIQYF TRBJ2-4 TRBV19 TRBD2 .
TGTGCCAGGACGACAGGGGGCGCTGAAGGGGGAACCTATGGCTACACCTTC CARTTGGAEGGTYGYTF TRBJ1-2 TRBV7-8 TRBD1 .
TGTGCCAGCAGTGACAGGGACAGGGACACTGAAGCTTTCTTT CASSDRDRDTEAFF TRBJ1-1 TRBV27 TRBD1 .
TGCGCCAGCAGCGGAATCCGGGCGAACCCTGAAGCTTTCTTT CASSGIRANPEAFF TRBJ1-1 TRBV10-2 . .
TGTGCCAGCAGCACACCGACAGGGGCATACGAGCAGTACTTC CASSTPTGAYEQYF TRBJ2-7 TRBV5-4 TRBD1 once
TGTGCCAGCTCACGGACGGCAGCTAACTATGGCTACACCTTC CASSRTAANYGYTF TRBJ1-2 TRBV18 . .
TGTGCCAGCTCGAGTTCTCCTCATGGCTACACCTTC CASSSSPHGYTF TRBJ1-2 TRBV6-1 . once
TGTGCCAGCACCCCCGGACTAGCGGGAGGAAGGGGCAATGAGCAGTTCTTC CASTPGLAGGRGNEQFF TRBJ2-1 TRBV9 TRBD2 .
TGTGCCTGGAGTCCACCGGACTGGGGGGATACGCAGTATTTT CAWSPPDWGDTQYF TRBJ2-3 TRBV30 . .
TGTGCCAGCAGTTTATTGGGGCTAGGAGGGACCGGGGAGCTGTTTTTT CASSLLGLGGTGELFF TRBJ2-2 TRBV28 . .
TGTGCCAGCAGCCTGAGCGGACAGGGTTATCAGCCCCAGCATTTT CASSLSGQGYQPQHF TRBJ1-5 TRBV5-6 TRBD1 .
TGTGCCAGCAGTGAAGCGAGGCCCAGCTCCTACGAGCAGTACTTC CASSEARPSSYEQYF TRBJ2-7 TRBV2 . .
TGCGCCAGCAGCCAGGGTGGCGAAGCTTTCTTT CASSQGGEAFF TRBJ1-1 TRBV4-1 . .
TGTGCCAGCAGCTTGGCCTTGGGACAGGGGGATTACAATGAGCAGTTCTTC CASSLALGQGDYNEQFF TRBJ2-1 TRBV5-4 TRBD1 .
TGTGCCAGCAGTTTATACGCTGTGAAGTCTAGCGGCTACAATGAGCAGTTCTTC CASSLYAVKSSGYNEQFF TRBJ2-1 TRBV27 TRBD2 once
TGCGCCAGCAGTGAGGACACTGTATCGTCCGGGGAGCTGTTTTTT CASSEDTVSSGELFF TRBJ2-2 TRBV10-1 . .
TGTGCCAGCAGTTCGGTCAGCAATCAGCCCCAGCATTTT CASSSVSNQPQHF TRBJ1-5 TRBV6-5 . .
TGTGCCAGCAGTCTTGACGGGTATCTCACTGAAGCTTTCTTT CASSLDGYLTEAFF TRBJ1-1 TRBV7-2 . .
TGTGCCAGCAGCCAATTTAAGGGGAACTACCCTGGCTACACCTTC CASSQFKGNYPGYTF TRBJ1-2 TRBV16 . .
TGCGCCAGCAGTCAAGGGCTCGGACAGTGGCATAGTCGTGGCTACACCTTC CASSQGLGQWHSRGYTF TRBJ1-2 TRBV23-1 . .
TGTGCCAGCAGCCTAAAAACGACTATTGGGGGGAGGCGAGGCTACACCTTC CASSLKTTIGGRRGYTF TRBJ1-2 TRBV7-2 . .
TGTGCCAGCAGTTCTGTAGGGGAATGGTCCTACGAGCAGTACTTC CASSSVGEWSYEQYF TRBJ2-7 TRBV28 . .
TGTGCCAGCAGTTTTACGGGGGGAGCTAACTATGGCTACACCTTC CASSFTGGANYGYTF TRBJ1-2 TRBV7-2 . .
TGTGCCAGCAGCCAAGATGCAAGGGACTATGGCTACACCTTC CASSQDARDYGYTF TRBJ1-2 TRBV14 . .
TGTGCCTGGAGTAAAGACACCTACTCTGGAAACACCATATATTTT CAWSKDTYSGNTIYF TRBJ1-3 TRBV30 . .
TGTGCCAGCAGCGATACTAGCAAAGATCGGCCGTTCCAAGAGACCCAGTACTTC CASSDTSKDRPFQETQYF TRBJ2-5 TRBV25-1 . .
TGTGCCAGCAGCTTAAAAAGCACAGATACGCAGTATTTT CASSLKSTDTQYF TRBJ2-3 TRBV7-2 . .
TGTGCCAGCAGCGAACCCACGGCGAACACTGAAGCTTTCTTT CASSEPTANTEAFF TRBJ1-1 TRBV6-6 . .
TGCGCCAGCACCGAAGGAGGGGCGAACACTGAAGCTTTCTTT CASTEGGANTEAFF TRBJ1-1 TRBV10-2 . .
TGTGCCAGCAGAGGGTCCAGGGTAGATCAGCCCCAGCATTTT CASRGSRVDQPQHF TRBJ1-5 TRBV2 . few
TGCGCCAGCAGTCCCCCATCAGGGGATAGCACTGAAGCTTTCTTT CASSPPSGDSTEAFF TRBJ1-1 TRBV5-1 . .
TGTGCCAGCAGCTTGGTTCAGGAGACCCAGTACTTC CASSLVQETQYF TRBJ2-5 TRBV7-9 . .
TGTGCCAGCAGCCACGTGAACGCGGGAGGGCCAGCTCGGGAGCAGTTCTTC CASSHVNAGGPAREQFF TRBJ2-1 TRBV14 TRBD2 once
TGTGCCAGCAGTTTAGGGGGCTACCACAATGAGCAGTTCTTC CASSLGGYHNEQFF TRBJ2-1 TRBV28 . .